The source of this T cell receptor (beta chain) is a study of shared clonotypes between healthy human individuals. Study overall: The donor group consisted of two women and a few men, aged 18 to 49. Three CD4 naive, three CD4 memory, two CD8 naive and one CD8 memory plate were used per donor. Study-wide points: Naive CD4 clonotypes overlapped across a handful of donors at approximately 5.5%.

As concerns this clone: The antigen remains undetermined.

Approximately 200 ng DNA, around 30,000 T cell genomes, went into each sorted-subset replicate PCR. The protocol was immunoSEQ multiplex PCR, while the TCRdb copy is restricted to in-frame clones and leaves out a portion. The repertoire consists of around 2,000,000 clones, with over 85% occurring once and the leading ten covering around 0.13%. V was clipped by 0 bases and J by 1 base, with 15 bases between them. This CDR3 contains 17 residues. CDR1 is KGHSH and CDR2 is LQKENI in the germline V gene. The rearrangement uses TRBV18 and TRBJ1-1, with D maybe TRBD1 (6 bases). This clonotype was obtained from a man between 18 and 29 years old in good health. Sequenced input: naive CD4+ T cells sorted from blood. The subset was: CD45RA+ positively selected. The CDR3 bases are TGTGCCAGCTCACCACCTTTTTACAACAGGGAGAACACTGAAGCTTTCTTT. Translating it yields CASSPPFYNRENTEAFF. Together with reference TRBV18 and TRBJ1-1, the CDR3 gives the full variable domain: NAGVMQNPRHLVRRRGQEARLRCSPMKGHSHVYWYRQLPEEGLKFMVYLQKENIIDESGMPKERFSAEFPKEGPSILRIQQVVRGDSAAYFCASSPPFYNRENTEAFFGQGTRLTVV.